This TCR beta chain derives from a study of blood T cell repertoires in COVID-19. The wider study: Samples representing acute and convalescent COVID-19 were sourced from the United States, Italy and Spain. Sample material is recorded as cDNA or gDNA derived from T cells, B-cell-depleted T cells, or PBMCs.

This clone appeared a single time. Authors' data handling: From reference gene primer amplification, estimates of nucleated cell counts were derived. Clones were sequenced by immunoSEQ multiplex PCR, and TCRdb holds only the in-frame ones, with some missing. V, J and clone size are taken as reported in that table, and D and trimming were inferred from the DNA itself. The profile shows 150,000 to 200,000 clones, about 83% of them singletons. What was sequenced was peripheral blood. The receptor was derived from a human donor in a cohort sampled during active COVID-19.

The CDR3 loop is CASSQAGVEGEKLFF. The CDR3 DNA reads as TGTGCCAGCAGTCAAGCGGGAGTTGAGGGAGAAAAACTGTTTTTT. V usage is TRBV7-9 and J usage is TRBJ1-4, with D hard to call. V was cut by 6 bases and J by 8 bases, with 19 bases left in between. The CDR3 runs 15 residues. Germline CDR1 SEHNR, CDR2 FQNEAQ (reference sequence).